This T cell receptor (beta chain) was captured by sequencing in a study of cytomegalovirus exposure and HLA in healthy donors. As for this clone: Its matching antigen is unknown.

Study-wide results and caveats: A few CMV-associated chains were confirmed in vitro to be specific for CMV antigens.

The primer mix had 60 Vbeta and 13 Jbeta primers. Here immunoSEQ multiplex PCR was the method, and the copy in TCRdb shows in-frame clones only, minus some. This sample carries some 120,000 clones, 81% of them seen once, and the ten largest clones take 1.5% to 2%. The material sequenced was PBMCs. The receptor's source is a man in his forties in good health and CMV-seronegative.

The chain's CDR3 is CASSQDYGLRREGLRDTQYF. The DNA for the CDR3 is TGTGCCAGCAGCCAAGACTACGGGTTGAGGCGGGAGGGCCTGAGAGATACGCAGTATTTT. V is TRBV4-2 and J is TRBJ2-3, with 9 nucleotides matching TRBD2. There are 20 residues in the CDR3. V shed 0 bases, J shed 5 bases, and the junction held 18 bases outside the gene matches. Germline CDR1 LGHNA, CDR2 YNFKEQ.